The sequence of this TCR beta chain was determined in a study of blood T cell repertoires in COVID-19. Study as a whole: The United States, Italy and Spain supplied acute and convalescent COVID-19 samples.

TCRdb's table, derived via immunoSEQ multiplex PCR, lists solely in-frame clones and lacks some. The sample contains about 130,000 clones, about 85% of which appear only once. The ends were cut back, 7 bases at V and 1 base at J, with 11 bases in the middle. Germline V gene sequence: CDR1 MNHEY, CDR2 SVGAGI. This CDR3 has 15 amino acids. The rearrangement links TRBV6-5 to TRBJ2-6, with D perhaps TRBD2 (5 bases). Material: peripheral blood. The sequence was collected from a man aged 65 to 79 with acute or convalescent COVID-19. CDR3: CASMKGESGANVLTF. For the CDR3, the DNA is TGTGCCAGCATGAAGGGAGAGTCTGGGGCCAACGTCCTGACTTTC.